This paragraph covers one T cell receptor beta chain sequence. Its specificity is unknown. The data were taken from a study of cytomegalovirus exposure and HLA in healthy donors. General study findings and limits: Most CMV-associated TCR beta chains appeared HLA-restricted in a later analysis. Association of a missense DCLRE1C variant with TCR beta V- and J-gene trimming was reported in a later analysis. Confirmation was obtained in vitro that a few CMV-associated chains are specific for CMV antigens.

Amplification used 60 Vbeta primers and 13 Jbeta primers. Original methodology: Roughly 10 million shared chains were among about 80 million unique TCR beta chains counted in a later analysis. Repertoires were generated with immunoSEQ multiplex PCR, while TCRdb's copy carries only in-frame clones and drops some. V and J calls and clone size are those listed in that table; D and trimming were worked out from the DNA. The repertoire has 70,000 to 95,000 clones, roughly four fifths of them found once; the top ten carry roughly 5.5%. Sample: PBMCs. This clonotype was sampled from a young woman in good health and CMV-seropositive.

The CDR3 coding sequence is TGTGCCAGCAGCCCTGGACTCTTCTCCTATAATTCACCCCTCCACTTT. Encoded protein: CASSPGLFSYNSPLHF. V gene TRBV7-8 combines with J gene TRBJ1-6; D uncertain. This CDR3 region has 16 residues. Germline CDR1 reads SGHVS; CDR2 reads FQNEAQ. Trimming shortened V by 5 bases and J by 0 bases, and 11 bases separated the two germline ends.